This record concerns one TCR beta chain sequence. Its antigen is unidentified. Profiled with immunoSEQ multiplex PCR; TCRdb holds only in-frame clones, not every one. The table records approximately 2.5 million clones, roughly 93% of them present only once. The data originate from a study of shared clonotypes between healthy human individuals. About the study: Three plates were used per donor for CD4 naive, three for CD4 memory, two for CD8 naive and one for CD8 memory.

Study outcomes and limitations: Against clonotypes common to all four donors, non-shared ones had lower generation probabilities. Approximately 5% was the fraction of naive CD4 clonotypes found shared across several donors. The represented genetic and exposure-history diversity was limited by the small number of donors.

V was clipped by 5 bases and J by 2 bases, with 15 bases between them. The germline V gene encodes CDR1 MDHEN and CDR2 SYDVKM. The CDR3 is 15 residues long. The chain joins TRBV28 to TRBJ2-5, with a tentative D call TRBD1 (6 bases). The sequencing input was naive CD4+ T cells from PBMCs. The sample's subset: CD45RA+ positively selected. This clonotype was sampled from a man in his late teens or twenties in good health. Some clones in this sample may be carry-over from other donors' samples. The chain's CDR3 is CASSIYRDTQETQYF. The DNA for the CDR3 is TGTGCCAGCAGTATTTACCGGGACACTCAAGAGACCCAGTACTTC. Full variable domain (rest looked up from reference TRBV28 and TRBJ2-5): DVKVTQSSRYLVKRTGEKVFLECVQDMDHENMFWYRQDPGLGLRLIYFSYDVKMKEKGDIPEGYSVSREKKERFSLILESASTNQTSMYLCASSIYRDTQETQYFGPGTRLLVL.